This T cell receptor (beta chain) was captured by sequencing in a study of long-term antiretroviral therapy in people with HIV. Study results and limitations: Clones that expanded before ART (that is, prior to treatment) dominated the repertoire at all time points. Collection spanned 2004 to 2017; ART regimens may be less effective than current ones. It was observed that HIV repertoires exhibited narrower CDR3 length ranges than controls.

They ran version v3.0 of the immunoSEQ assay at survey level. Sequenced by immunoSEQ multiplex PCR; TCRdb stores in-frame clones only, minus some. The table has tens of thousands of clones, over 90% seen once; the top ten hold less than 3%. The CDR3 loop spans 14 amino acids. With V trimmed by 6 bases and J by 0 bases, 6 bases remained unmatched. Germline-derived CDR1 and CDR2 are SQVTM and ANQGSEA. Regarding this clone: Its antigen is still unknown.

The chain recombines TRBV29-1 with TRBJ1-2, with 8 bases aligning to TRBD1. The TCR was taken from a woman aged 50 to 60 with HIV. Here the sequenced sample was unsorted PBMCs, taken 3.7 years after starting antiretroviral therapy. The CDR3 sequence: CSVLEQGANYGYTF. CDR3 DNA sequence: TGCAGCGTCTTGGAACAGGGGGCTAACTATGGCTACACCTTC.